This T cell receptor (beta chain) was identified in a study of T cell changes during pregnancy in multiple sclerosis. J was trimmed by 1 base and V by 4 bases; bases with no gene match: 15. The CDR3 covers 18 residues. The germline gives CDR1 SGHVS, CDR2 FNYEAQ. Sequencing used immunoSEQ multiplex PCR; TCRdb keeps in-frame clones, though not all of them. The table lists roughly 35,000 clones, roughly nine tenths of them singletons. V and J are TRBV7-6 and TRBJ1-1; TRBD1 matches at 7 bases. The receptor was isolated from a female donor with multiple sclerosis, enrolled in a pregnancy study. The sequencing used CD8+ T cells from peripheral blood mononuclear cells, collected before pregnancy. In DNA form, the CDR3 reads TGTGCCAGCAGCTCTAATCTAGGCAGGGGGGCCCCGAACACTGAAGCTTTCTTT. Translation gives CASSSNLGRGAPNTEAFF. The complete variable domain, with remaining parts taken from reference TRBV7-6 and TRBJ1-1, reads GAGVSQSPRYKVTKRGQDVALRCDPISGHVSLYWYRQALGQGPEFLTYFNYEAQQDKSGLPNDRFSAERPEGSISTLTIQRTEQRDSAMYRCASSSNLGRGAPNTEAFFGQGTRLTVV.